The rows below give T cell receptor beta chains drawn from one sample of a study of identical twins. TCRdb reprocessed the 5' RACE reads with MiXCR, giving one entry per CDR3 protein. The sample includes 400,000 to 550,000 distinct CDR3 sequences, less than 25% of them seen just once. Separately, the same data were catalogued under a study of T cells expressing NK-cell markers.

Input material: CD4+ T cells sorted from blood. These receptors were taken from a young woman in good health. The conserved cysteine and the conserved F or W are not part of the CDR3 here. Some rows have no size entry. The others give once, few or many, or a class for an expanded clone.

V,size,CDR3
TRBV20-1,once,SAIAGGQSGELF
TRBV7-7,.,ASSLTHDQPQH
TRBV29-1,few,SVTRAGGTQETQY
TRBV6-4,few,ASSRTGGPQETQY
TRBV5-1,few,ASSRAADGELF
TRBV12-3/TRBV12-4,.,ASSFMGGDTEAF
TRBV12-3/TRBV12-4,few,ASSLWGGDTQY
TRBV10-3,.,AIRGIGANTEAF
TRBV5-6,.,ASSFPGIHEQY
TRBV20-1,.,SASRALVGSTIQINQPQH
TRBV20-1,.,SATGGQNTQY
TRBV7-6,few,ASSPGYGETQY
TRBV7-3,.,ASSLNPGAGDTQY
TRBV27,few,ASSLALGRYNEQF
TRBV20-1,few,SAKTGTYGYT
TRBV29-1,.,SVGPRQETQY
TRBV20-1,many,SAQSYSNQPQH
TRBV29-1,.,SVALAWGTDTQY
TRBV10-3,once,AIRLGGEAF
TRBV20-1,.,SALTGTSVGNEQF
TRBV10-2,.,ASKGARALRGDTQY
TRBV20-1,few,SATVLSAGEQF
TRBV12-5,.,ASGPRDSDTGELF
TRBV12-3/TRBV12-4,.,ASSLGSLAGGLGDTQY
TRBV15,.,ATSRDLAGGPMGQF
TRBV20-1,few,SATAGQGYEQY